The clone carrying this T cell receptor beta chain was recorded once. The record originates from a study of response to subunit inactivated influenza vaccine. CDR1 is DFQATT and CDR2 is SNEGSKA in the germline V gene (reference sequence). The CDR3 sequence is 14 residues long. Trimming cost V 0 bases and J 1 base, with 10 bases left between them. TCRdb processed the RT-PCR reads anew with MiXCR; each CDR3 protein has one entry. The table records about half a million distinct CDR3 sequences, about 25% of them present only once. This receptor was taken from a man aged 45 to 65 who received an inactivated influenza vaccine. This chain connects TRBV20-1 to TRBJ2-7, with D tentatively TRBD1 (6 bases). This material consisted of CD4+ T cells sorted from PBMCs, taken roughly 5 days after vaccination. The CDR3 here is CSARDRGFSYEQYF. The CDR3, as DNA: TGCAGTGCTAGAGACAGGGGATTTTCCTACGAGCAGTACTTC.